Listed here are 23 T cell receptor beta chains from one sample, sequenced in a study of PD-L1 blockade in urothelial cancer. Sequencing was performed with immunoSEQ multiplex PCR; in TCRdb, only in-frame clones are kept and a portion is missing. The sample includes about 74,000 clones, 80% to 90% seen only once; the top ten take 4% to 6%. This specimen consisted of PBMCs, obtained around atezolizumab (anti-PD-L1) treatment. The receptor source for this set is a man between 65 and 80 years old with urothelial cancer.

The V call is TRBV5-1, the J call TRBJ2-5, with TRBD1 identical over 11 bases. This CDR3 is built from 16 residues. J was trimmed by 5 bases and V by 3 bases; bases with no gene match: 9. Germline loops: CDR1 SGHRS, CDR2 YFSETQ. Written as DNA, the CDR3 is TGCGCCAGCAGCTCCACCGGGACAGGGGGTCGGGAGACCCAGTACTTC. This gives the protein CASSSTGTGGRETQYF.

This chain connects TRBV13 to TRBJ2-3; 10 positions agree with TRBD2. The CDR3 has 17 residues. The germline V gene has CDR1 PRHDT and CDR2 FYEKMQ (reference sequence). The V segment lost 5 bases and the J segment 0 bases; nucleotides outside the gene matches: 8. In DNA, the CDR3 is TGTGCCAGCAGCCTCCCACAGGGACTAGCGAGCACAGATACGCAGTATTTT. It is translated as CASSLPQGLASTDTQYF.

J is TRBJ2-7 and V is TRBV4-1, with TRBD1 matching over 8 bases. The length of the CDR3 is 16 residues. V lost 1 base to trimming and J lost 3 bases; unmatched junction nucleotides: 8. Germline CDR1 and CDR2: MGHRA and YSYEKL. The CDR3, as DNA: TGCGCCAGCAGCCAAGGGGCTGGACAGGGCTTCTACGAGCAGTACTTC. Translated: CASSQGAGQGFYEQYF.

The chain joins TRBV5-1 to TRBJ2-7; TRBD2 matches 13 bases. Germline V gene sequence: CDR1 SGHRS, CDR2 YFSETQ. V shed 4 bases, J shed 2 bases, and the junction held 3 bases outside the gene matches. This CDR3 has 15 residues. DNA for the CDR3: TGCGCCAGCAGCCTTGGACTAGCGGGGGCCTACGAGCAGTACTTC. It is translated as CASSLGLAGAYEQYF. Combining the CDR3 with reference TRBV5-1 and TRBJ2-7 gives the whole variable domain KAGVTQTPRYLIKTRGQQVTLSCSPISGHRSVSWYQQTPGQGLQFLFEYFSETQRNKGNFPGRFSGRQFSNSRSEMNVSTLELGDSALYLCASSLGLAGAYEQYFGPGTRLTVT.

The V gene is TRBV18, the J gene TRBJ2-3, with 7 bases matching TRBD1. J was trimmed by 6 bases and V by 4 bases; bases with no gene match: 7. This CDR3 has 14 amino acids. Germline CDR1 and CDR2: KGHSH and LQKENI. The CDR3 DNA is TGTGCCAGCTCACTCGGACAGGAGCGTGATACGCAGTATTTT. This gives the protein CASSLGQERDTQYF.

The chain is built from TRBV11-2 and TRBJ2-7, with a possible D match to TRBD2 (6 bases). This CDR3 is built from 15 residues. CDR1 SGHAT and CDR2 FQNNGV come from the germline V gene. V shed 1 base and J shed 3 bases, with 13 bases lying between them. The CDR3 is CASSLARGSGYEQYF. The CDR3 region has the DNA TGTGCCAGCAGCTTAGCACGGGGGTCGGGCTACGAGCAGTACTTC.

The V gene is TRBV19, the J gene TRBJ1-5, with TRBD1 identical over 7 bases. Trimming cost V 4 bases and J 5 bases; bases outside gene matches: 8. Germline V gene lookup returns CDR1 LNHDA and CDR2 SQIVND (reference sequence). The CDR3 loop spans 15 amino acids. This chain's CDR3 is CASSRGQTTDQPQHF. DNA for the CDR3: TGTGCCAGTAGTAGGGGACAGACTACGGATCAGCCCCAGCATTTT.

This chain joins TRBV19 and TRBJ1-3, with 7 nucleotides matching TRBD1. CDR1 is LNHDA, CDR2 SQIVND, per germline (reference sequence). The J segment lost 4 bases and the V segment lost 4 bases, leaving 13 bases of the junction unmatched. CDR3 size: 17 residues. The CDR3 is CASSTTRRGPRGNTIYF. In DNA, the CDR3 is TGTGCCAGTAGTACTACTCGGAGGGGGCCTAGAGGAAACACCATATATTTT.

The chain carries TRBV5-6 and TRBJ1-3, with a weak D call TRBD1 (5 bases). CDR3 length equals 15 residues. V was pared by 8 bases and J by 0 bases, with 15 bases between. From germline, CDR1 is SGHDT and CDR2 YYEEEE. CDR3 region: CASQNGAYSGNTIYF. The CDR3 bases are TGTGCCAGTCAGAATGGGGCCTACTCTGGAAACACCATATATTTT.

The chain has TRBV5-1 and TRBJ2-3; TRBD2 might be the D (5 bases). Looked up from germline, CDR1 is SGHRS and CDR2 is YFSETQ. The germline V and J ends were trimmed by 1 base and 9 bases, with 12 bases remaining between them. This CDR3 comprises 13 residues. CDR3 region: CASSLLERETQYF. The CDR3 DNA reads TGCGCCAGCAGCTTGTTGGAGAGGGAAACGCAGTATTTT.

The rearrangement links TRBV5-5 to TRBJ2-3; 10 positions match TRBD1. Germline values: CDR1 SGHKS, CDR2 YYEKEE (reference sequence). The CDR3 extends over 17 amino acids. After removal of 3 bases from V and 3 bases from J, the junction contained 10 bases not matched to a gene. CDR3 region: CASSSRTGGIRTDTQYF. The CDR3 DNA follows: TGTGCCAGCAGCTCCAGGACAGGGGGTATTAGGACAGATACGCAGTATTTT.

This clone was recorded a few times. The chain is built from TRBV11-2 and TRBJ2-7, with D possibly being TRBD2 (5 bases). V was shortened by 1 base and J by 3 bases, with 7 bases between the two germline ends. The CDR3 consists of 13 residues. The germline V gene encodes CDR1 SGHAT and CDR2 FQNNGV. This CDR3 is CASSLARGYEQYF. CDR3 bases: TGTGCCAGCAGCTTAGCCCGGGGCTACGAGCAGTACTTC.

The chain employs TRBV7-9 and TRBJ2-2; 8 bases line up with TRBD2. CDR3 length: 15 amino acids. The V and J ends lost 5 bases and 4 bases, in that order; junction bases with no gene match: 6. Germline V gives CDR1 SEHNR, CDR2 FQNEAQ (reference sequence). CDR3 in DNA: TGTGCCAGCAGCCTACACGGGACTAGCACCGGGGAGCTGTTTTTT. It yields the protein CASSLHGTSTGELFF.

This clone was recorded at least ten times. J is TRBJ1-1 and V is TRBV14; no definite D call. Trimming left V 5 bases short and J 2 bases short, with 9 bases between. The germline V gene has CDR1 SGHDN and CDR2 FVKESK. The CDR3 contains 13 residues. The CDR3 DNA follows: TGTGCCAGCAGCTCCTATCCTAACACTGAAGCTTTCTTT. This gives the protein CASSSYPNTEAFF.

The CDR3 protein is CASSGTYSNQPQHF. Written as DNA, the CDR3 is TGTGCCAGCAGTGGGACATACAGCAATCAGCCCCAGCATTTT. The chain has TRBV2 and TRBJ1-5, with D tentatively TRBD1 (5 bases). This CDR3 comprises 14 residues. Looked up from germline, CDR1 is SNHLY and CDR2 is FYNNEI. V lost 4 bases and J lost 1, with 8 bases in between.

The chain links TRBV7-9 to TRBJ1-1; TRBD1 aligns across 12 bases. This CDR3 has 16 amino acids. With 6 bases clipped from V and 10 bases from J, the junction kept 15 bases outside the gene matches. Germline-derived CDR1 and CDR2 are SEHNR and FQNEAQ (reference sequence). For the CDR3, the DNA is TGTGCCAGCAGATCCGGGACAGGGGGCGAAATTTCCCGAGCTTTCTTT. It is translated as CASRSGTGGEISRAFF.

Concerning this clone: Other DNA sequences in the sample encode the same CDR3. The chain is built from TRBV5-1 and TRBJ1-5; TRBD1 matches 7 bases. The germline V gene has CDR1 SGHRS and CDR2 YFSETQ. CDR3 length equals 15 residues. V trimming: 2 bases; J trimming: 1 base; junction bases outside the gene matches: 3. CDR3 region: CASSFGTASNQPQHF. The CDR3 nucleotides read TGCGCCAGCAGCTTCGGGACAGCCAGCAATCAGCCCCAGCATTTT.

The rearrangement uses TRBV18 and TRBJ2-2; perhaps TRBD1 as D (6 bases). From germline, CDR1 is KGHSH and CDR2 LQKENI. The length of the CDR3 is 16 residues. Trimming pared 5 bases from V and 3 bases from J, leaving 16 bases between. This chain's CDR3 is CASSSVDRTDTGELFF. The CDR3 bases are TGTGCCAGCTCATCCGTAGACAGGACGGACACCGGGGAGCTGTTTTTT.

The CDR3 here is CASSSRTGSYEQYF. For the CDR3, the DNA is TGTGCCAGCAGCTCACGGACAGGGTCCTACGAGCAGTACTTC. The chain employs TRBV5-6 and TRBJ2-7, with 8 bases identical to TRBD1. The CDR3 is 14 amino acids. Germline CDR1 SGHDT, CDR2 YYEEEE. Trimming at V came to 3 bases and at J to 1 base, leaving 3 bases not matched to a gene.

The chain couples TRBV28 to TRBJ1-5; D is uncertain. CDR3 length equals 12 residues. Trimming pared 6 bases from V and 7 bases from J, leaving 10 bases between. The germline V gene encodes CDR1 MDHEN and CDR2 SYDVKM. The CDR3 region is CASRDLTQPQHF. CDR3 nucleotides: TGTGCCAGCAGGGACTTAACGCAGCCCCAGCATTTT.

The CDR3 loop is CASSQGGFVLAGETQYF. The CDR3 DNA sequence: TGCGCCAGCAGCCAAGGAGGTTTTGTCCTAGCGGGAGAGACCCAGTACTTC. J is TRBJ2-5 and V is TRBV4-1, with 8 bases that match TRBD2. CDR3 length: 17 amino acids. V lost 1 base to trimming and J lost 4 bases; unmatched junction nucleotides: 11. Germline assignment: CDR1 MGHRA and CDR2 YSYEKL.

This chain connects TRBV5-1 to TRBJ1-1, with no clear D. Germline assignment: CDR1 SGHRS and CDR2 YFSETQ. This CDR3 comprises 14 residues. The V end lost 0 bases, the J end lost 0 bases, and 6 bases lay between the germline ends. The CDR3 sequence: CASSLGTMNTEAFF. In DNA form, the CDR3 reads TGCGCCAGCAGCTTGGGCACAATGAACACTGAAGCTTTCTTT.

The genes are TRBV5-6 and TRBJ2-1, with D uncertain. V was trimmed by 7 bases and J by 6 bases, leaving 17 bases between them. Germline loops: CDR1 SGHDT, CDR2 YYEEEE. The CDR3 covers 14 residues. CDR3 DNA: TGTGCCAGCCGCGAGATGAGGATCGCCAATGAGCAGTTCTTC. It is translated as CASREMRIANEQFF. Variable domain in full (rest from reference TRBV5-6 and TRBJ2-1): DAGVTQSPTHLIKTRGQQVTLRCSPKSGHDTVSWYQQALGQGPQFIFQYYEEEERQRGNFPDRFSGHQFPNYSSELNVNALLLGDSALYLCASREMRIANEQFFGPGTRLTVL.